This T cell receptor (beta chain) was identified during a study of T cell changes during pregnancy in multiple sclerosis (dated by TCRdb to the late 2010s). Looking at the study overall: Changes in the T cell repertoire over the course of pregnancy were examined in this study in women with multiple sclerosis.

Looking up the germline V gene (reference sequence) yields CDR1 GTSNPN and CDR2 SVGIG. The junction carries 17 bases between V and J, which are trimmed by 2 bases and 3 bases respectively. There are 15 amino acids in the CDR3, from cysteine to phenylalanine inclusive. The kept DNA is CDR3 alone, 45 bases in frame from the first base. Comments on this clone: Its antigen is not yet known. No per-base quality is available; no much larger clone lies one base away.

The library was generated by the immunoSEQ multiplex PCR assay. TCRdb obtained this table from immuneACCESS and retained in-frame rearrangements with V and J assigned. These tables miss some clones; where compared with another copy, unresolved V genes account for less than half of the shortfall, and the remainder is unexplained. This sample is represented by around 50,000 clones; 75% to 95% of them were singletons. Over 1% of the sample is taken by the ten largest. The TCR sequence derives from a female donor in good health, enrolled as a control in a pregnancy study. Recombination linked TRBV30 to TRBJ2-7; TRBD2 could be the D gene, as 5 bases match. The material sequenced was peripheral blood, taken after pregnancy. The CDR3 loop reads CAWSPSEDSNYEQYF. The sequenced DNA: TGTGCCTGGAGTCCCTCCGAGGACTCAAACTACGAGCAGTACTTC.